The source of this TCR beta chain is a study of blood T cells in healthy people across ages. General observations from the study: Long-lived donors had more naive CD4+ cells and higher diversity than aged donors.

Germline CDR1 reads DFQATT; CDR2 reads SNEGSKA (reference sequence). CDR3 length: 13 residues. The V gene end was trimmed by 7 bases and the J gene end by 0 bases; junction bases not matched to a gene: 5. Then a second PCR, running roughly 6 to 12 cycles, was carried out with a sample-barcoded 5' primer and a J-beta primer mix. Through a template-switch adaptor with 12 random nucleotides, each cDNA molecule received a tag. TCRdb called the 5' RACE reads again in MiXCR, with one record for every CDR3 protein. This table has approximately 800,000 distinct CDR3 sequences, approximately 25% appearing once. Of note for this clonotype: Its target is not known.

These data were also reused for a study on T cells of mothers and their children. That paper states: The authors identified no persistent microchimeric T cell clones.

V gene TRBV20-1 combines with J gene TRBJ1-1; 7 nucleotides align to TRBD1. This clonotype originated in a boy aged 5 to 17 in good health. Sequences were obtained from blood. The CDR3 region is CSVLTGVNTEAFF. The CDR3 DNA follows: TGCAGTGTACTAACAGGGGTGAACACTGAAGCTTTCTTT.